This T cell receptor (beta chain) was identified during a study of tumor and adjacent non-tumor tissue in lung cancer (dated by TCRdb to the late 2010s). The study in broad terms: By cancer type, the cohort comprised around 11 adenocarcinoma patients, a couple of squamous cell carcinoma patients and 1 small cell lung cancer patient. The approximately 15 patients were aged roughly 31 to 80 years, included ten or so men and 5 women, and had TNM stage I to III disease. Around 31 paired specimens, one tumor and one normal lung sample per patient, were profiled by TCRbeta CDR3 sequencing. Sequencing produced 100 million to 150 million productive TCRbeta reads in total, an average of about 4.17 million reads per sample. The study compared bulk TCRbeta repertoires between lung tumor tissue and matched distant non-tumor lung tissue from around 16 lung cancer patients.

RNA was isolated from bulk unsorted tissue, and RNA quality was assessed with a NanoDrop ND-1000 and an Agilent 2100. All donors had newly diagnosed lung cancer, had not received prior chemotherapy, and were admitted for thoracic surgery in China between August and November 2014. The study excluded patients who had received radiotherapy or chemotherapy before or who had another cancer at the same time. Pieces of surgical tissue measuring about 1-2.1 cm3 were kept in RNAlater solution and stored at -80 degrees C until use. Sequences SGHAT (CDR1) and FQNNGV (CDR2) are obtained from the germline V gene. Measured from the cysteine to the phenylalanine, the CDR3 is 19 residues long. CDR3 DNA only is kept here, 57 bases in frame from base 1. Study-wide conclusions, independent of this receptor: TCR diversity was significantly higher in younger patients, and higher tumor TCR diversity was associated with shorter overall and disease-free survival. Because peripheral blood was not sequenced, the blood TCRbeta repertoires of the lung cancer patients in the study went unexamined. The cohort had only 15 or so patients, and the authors noted that larger samples and more detailed clinical data are needed. The top 100 clones made up a significantly larger cumulative share of the repertoire in normal lung than in tumor tissue. Neither the sequencing platform nor unique molecular identifiers are named or mentioned anywhere in the methods. Significantly higher TCR diversity (inverse Simpson) was observed in tumor tissue than in normal lung tissue (approximately 430 vs 150, P = 0.0075, Mann-Whitney U test).

This clonotype has only a few counts. It lacks a known antigen. A read error may account for a junction end that differs from germline. The library was built by means of multiplex PCR. The sequencer listed for this sample is Illumina HiSeq 2500. TCRbeta libraries were constructed through three rounds of nested PCR with primers (Table S4) according to protocols adapted from ARM-PCR. Before sequencing, PCR products in the 200-500 bp range were cut out of the gel and cleaned up using the QIAquick gel extraction kit. On the authors' methods: Trimmomatic was used to clean the reads, FLASH was used to merge the reads into complete CDR3 sequences, and MiTCR was used to assign the reads to V(D)J germline segments. Clonal diversity was calculated as the inverse Simpson's index using VDJtools. Productive reads were defined as in-frame sequences without a premature stop codon. TCRdb handled the public reads itself, with Q25 trimming in fastp and clone calling in MiXCR, and kept productive beta chains. Duplicate CDR3 protein sequences are folded into a single record with the most common DNA and genes. For this entry, the V and J calls and clone size follow TCRdb and not the study's own pipeline. The sample has around 200,000 distinct CDR3 sequences on record, 71% of them singletons. The ten largest clonotypes hold less than 25% of the sample.

This sequence uses TRBV11-2 and TRBJ2-6, and 7 junction bases match TRBD1. The material sequenced was lung tumor tissue. The origin of this receptor is a man aged 55 to 70 with non-small cell lung cancer. The CDR3 reads CVSSLVPKDRPSGADVLTF. The DNA is as follows: TGTGTCAGCAGCCTAGTTCCAAAGGACAGGCCCTCTGGGGCCGACGTCCTGACTTTC. Supplemented by the reference TRBV11-2 and TRBJ2-6 proteins around the CDR3, the complete variable domain is EAGVAQSPRYKIIEKRQSVAFWCNPISGHATLYWYQQILGQGPKLLIQFQNNGVVDDSQLPKDRFSAERLKGVDSTLKIQPAKLEDSAVYLCVSSLVPKDRPSGADVLTFGAGSRLTVL.